This T cell receptor (beta chain) was observed in a study of blood T cell repertoires in COVID-19. At the level of the study: The United States, Italy and Spain provided the acute and convalescent COVID-19 samples. Nucleic acid was either cDNA or gDNA, and it came from T cells, B-cell-depleted T cells, or PBMCs.

Per the original methods: The assay estimated nucleated cells by amplifying reference gene primers. Clones were read by immunoSEQ multiplex PCR, and TCRdb kept only the in-frame ones, dropping some. V and J calls and clone size are given by that table; D and trimming were obtained from the DNA. The table has 150,000 to 160,000 clones, around 83% seen once; the top ten hold 29%. This CDR3 has 15 amino acids. J was trimmed by 3 bases and V by 6 bases; bases with no gene match: 7. Germline lookup yields CDR1 MNHEY and CDR2 SVGAGI. The receptor was isolated from an older woman with acute or convalescent COVID-19. This chain uses TRBV6-5 with TRBJ2-3; the match to TRBD2 covers 9 bases. Sequencing was carried out using peripheral blood. For the CDR3, the DNA is TGTGCCAGCAGCCGGGCGGGGGGGCTTACAGATACGCAGTATTTT. Translated, it gives CASSRAGGLTDTQYF.